These 21 T cell receptor beta chains were sequenced from one sample in a study of shared clonotypes between healthy human individuals. Assay: immunoSEQ multiplex PCR; the TCRdb copy retains only in-frame clones and omits some. The sample holds about 2.4 million clones; under 95% are singletons and the top ten take roughly 0.39%. The sequenced sample consisted of naive CD4+ T cells from PBMCs. As to subset: CD45RA+ positively selected. Source of these receptors: a young man in good health. Some clones in this sample may be carry-over from other donors' samples.

This chain joins TRBV5-4 and TRBJ2-7, with TRBD2 matching over 11 bases. Germline-derived CDR1 and CDR2 are SGHNT and YYREEE (reference sequence). V lost 4 bases, J lost 2 bases, and 8 bases stayed unmatched. CDR3 length: 16 amino acids. The DNA of the CDR3 is TGTGCCAGCAGCCCCGGACTAGCGGGCAGCCCCTACGAGCAGTACTTC. It translates to CASSPGLAGSPYEQYF.

The chain couples TRBV6-1 to TRBJ1-1; D remains unclear. CDR3 length: 13 amino acids. Trimming left V 1 base short and J 5 bases short, with 8 bases between. Germline V gene sequence: CDR1 MNHNS, CDR2 SASEGT. CDR3 coding DNA: TGTGCCAGCAGTGAAGAGGAAGAAACTGAAGCTTTCTTT. It specifies CASSEEEETEAFF.

This chain uses TRBV6-1 with TRBJ1-1; D may be TRBD1 (5 bases). The CDR3 has 17 amino acids. Germline loops: CDR1 MNHNS, CDR2 SASEGT. Between the trimmed V and J ends, which lost 4 bases and 6 bases, there was a span of 24 bases. In DNA form, the CDR3 reads TGTGCCAGCAGTGGGCCCAGAGATCCAGGGCGTACCTCTGAAGCTTTCTTT. Translation gives CASSGPRDPGRTSEAFF.

The genes are TRBV11-1 and TRBJ2-1, with D possibly TRBD1 on 5 matching bases. Trimming shortened V by 1 base and J by 4 bases, and 11 bases separated the two germline ends. Germline V gives CDR1 SGHAT, CDR2 FQDESV (reference sequence). The CDR3 length is 15 residues. Here the CDR3 DNA reads TGTGCCAGCAGCTTAGGGCAGGGTCTTTACAATGAGCAGTTCTTC. Translation gives CASSLGQGLYNEQFF. Full variable domain (remainder filled in from reference TRBV11-1 and TRBJ2-1): EAEVAQSPRYKITEKSQAVAFWCDPISGHATLYWYRQILGQGPELLVQFQDESVVDDSQLPKDRFSAERLKGVDSTLKIQPAELGDSAMYLCASSLGQGLYNEQFFGPGTRLTVL.

The chain recombines TRBV7-2 with TRBJ2-7, with TRBD1 matching 8 bases. The V and J ends lost 3 bases and 7 bases, in that order; junction bases with no gene match: 8. Germline V gives CDR1 SGHTA, CDR2 FQGNSA. The CDR3 is made up of 14 amino acids. DNA for the CDR3: TGTGCCAGCAGCTTCAGGGGGCCCGATGAAGAGCAGTACTTC. This gives the protein CASSFRGPDEEQYF.

This rearrangement joins TRBV5-1 to TRBJ1-4; tentative D call: TRBD1 (5 bases). V was clipped by 4 bases and J by 0 bases, with 10 bases between them. There are 15 residues in the CDR3. Per germline, CDR1 SGHRS and CDR2 YFSETQ. CDR3 nucleotides: TGCGCCAGCAGCGCCGACAGTTCAACTAATGAAAAACTGTTTTTT. This sequence encodes CASSADSSTNEKLFF.

The chain has TRBV18 and TRBJ2-7, with TRBD1 as a possible D gene (6 bases). This CDR3 is built from 15 residues. Germline CDR1 and CDR2: KGHSH and LQKENI. V lost 2 bases, J lost 3 bases, and 14 bases lay in between. For the CDR3, the DNA is TGTGCCAGCTCACCAGGAGACAGGTTGAACTACGAGCAGTACTTC. Translating it yields CASSPGDRLNYEQYF. Variable domain in full (rest from reference TRBV18 and TRBJ2-7): NAGVMQNPRHLVRRRGQEARLRCSPMKGHSHVYWYRQLPEEGLKFMVYLQKENIIDESGMPKERFSAEFPKEGPSILRIQQVVRGDSAAYFCASSPGDRLNYEQYFGPGTRLTVT.

This sequence joins TRBV28 and TRBJ1-1; D is ambiguous. The CDR3 length is 10 residues. The V end lost 7 bases, the J end lost 8 bases, and 8 bases lay between the germline ends. Germline V CDR1 and CDR2: MDHEN, SYDVKM. CDR3 amino acids: CASKMKEAFF. DNA of the CDR3: TGTGCCAGCAAGATGAAAGAAGCTTTCTTT.

The gene calls are TRBV12-5 and TRBJ2-5; 7 bases line up with TRBD1. The CDR3 loop spans 15 amino acids. Trimming at V came to 3 bases and at J to 4 bases, leaving 8 bases not matched to a gene. Germline loops: CDR1 LGHNT, CDR2 FRNRAP. This CDR3 reads CASGLSTGAGETQYF. CDR3 sequence (DNA): TGTGCTAGTGGTTTAAGTACAGGGGCGGGAGAGACCCAGTACTTC.

The gene calls are TRBV7-9 and TRBJ2-7; unclear D gene. Germline-derived CDR1 and CDR2 are SEHNR and FQNEAQ (reference sequence). V was cut by 5 bases and J by 6 bases, with 8 bases left in between. The CDR3 runs to 11 residues. The CDR3 coding sequence is TGTGCCAGCAGCCAGACAAGCGAGCAGTACTTC. It codes for CASSQTSEQYF.

The chain links TRBV4-2 to TRBJ2-7; D gene ambiguous. Trimming shortened V by 4 bases and J by 0 bases, and 10 bases separated the two germline ends. Germline V gene data show CDR1 as LGHNA and CDR2 as YNFKEQ. This CDR3 is 14 amino acids long. Written as DNA, the CDR3 is TGTGCCAGCAGCCTATCAGGTCGCTCCTACGAGCAGTACTTC. Its translation is CASSLSGRSYEQYF.

DNA of the CDR3: TGTGCCAACAGACGGGCGGGGGGCGAGGGAGAGACCCAGTACTTC. Its translation: CANRRAGGEGETQYF. The chain carries TRBV6-1 and TRBJ2-5, with TRBD2 identical over 8 bases. This CDR3 is 15 amino acids long. Germline CDR1 MNHNS, CDR2 SASEGT. Trimming cost V 10 bases and J 4 bases; bases outside gene matches: 14.

The rearrangement links TRBV5-1 to TRBJ2-7; D perhaps matches TRBD2 (6 bases). Germline CDR1 is SGHRS and CDR2 is YFSETQ. V shed 3 bases and J shed 6 bases, with 19 bases lying between them. The CDR3 consists of 15 residues. CDR3 DNA sequence: TGCGCCAGCAGCTCCGTCGGGGGACCTGTTGTCGAGCAGTACTTC. Its translation is CASSSVGGPVVEQYF.

The chain recombines TRBV7-2 with TRBJ2-5; 7 bases line up with TRBD2. In germline, CDR1 is SGHTA, CDR2 FQGNSA. This CDR3 region has 18 residues. The junction had 20 bases not matched to a gene; V was cut back by 3 bases and J by 7 bases. The CDR3 here is CASSLAVGWRETRGTQYF. CDR3 sequence (DNA): TGTGCCAGCAGCTTGGCGGTGGGTTGGCGGGAGACCCGCGGGACCCAGTACTTC. Filled out from reference TRBV7-2 and TRBJ2-5, the complete variable domain reads GAGVSQSPSNKVTEKGKDVELRCDPISGHTALYWYRQSLGQGLEFLIYFQGNSAPDKSGLPSDRFSAERTGGSVSTLTIQRTQQEDSAVYLCASSLAVGWRETRGTQYFGPGTRLLVL.

The chain is built from TRBV6-5 and TRBJ2-2; the D is unclear. CDR3 length: 15 amino acids. The germline V gene has CDR1 MNHEY and CDR2 SVGAGI. The V end was cut by 6 bases, the J end by 1 base, with 12 bases between. CDR3 sequence reads: CASSPTWGNTGELFF. DNA for the CDR3: TGTGCCAGCAGCCCTACCTGGGGGAACACCGGGGAGCTGTTTTTT.

The V call is TRBV7-9, the J call TRBJ1-4, with a tentative D call TRBD1 (6 bases). The CDR3 has 17 residues. Trimming took 5 bases from V and 1 from J, leaving 17 bases between them. Germline values: CDR1 SEHNR, CDR2 FQNEAQ (reference sequence). The CDR3 reads CASSPRGGRLTNEKLFF. For the CDR3, the DNA is TGTGCCAGCAGCCCCCGTGGGGGGCGGTTAACTAATGAAAAACTGTTTTTT.

This chain joins TRBV19 and TRBJ1-1; 7 nucleotides line up with TRBD1. CDR1 is LNHDA, CDR2 SQIVND, per germline (reference sequence). The CDR3 has 17 residues. Trimming cost V 5 bases and J 1 base; bases outside gene matches: 13. The CDR3, as DNA: TGTGCCAGTAGTCACCGCTACAGGGGAGGGACGAACACTGAAGCTTTCTTT. Its translation: CASSHRYRGGTNTEAFF. The full variable domain, with the rest looked up from reference TRBV19 and TRBJ1-1, is DGGITQSPKYLFRKEGQNVTLSCEQNLNHDAMYWYRQDPGQGLRLIYYSQIVNDFQKGDIAEGYSVSREKKESFPLTVTSAQKNPTAFYLCASSHRYRGGTNTEAFFGQGTRLTVV.

The V and J genes are TRBV2 and TRBJ2-6; 9 nucleotides agree with TRBD1. This CDR3 region has 17 residues. Germline V gene lookup returns CDR1 SNHLY and CDR2 FYNNEI. V was clipped by 6 bases and J by 1 base; unmatched bases: 7. For the CDR3, the DNA is TGTGCCAGCAGGACGGGGACAGGGCGGTCTGGGGCCAACGTCCTGACTTTC. Translation: CASRTGTGRSGANVLTF. The whole variable domain, remainder taken from reference TRBV2 and TRBJ2-6, is EPEVTQTPSHQVTQMGQEVILRCVPISNHLYFYWYRQILGQKVEFLVSFYNNEISEKSEIFDDQFSVERPDGSNFTLKIRSTKLEDSAMYFCASRTGTGRSGANVLTFGAGSRLTVL.

The V and J genes are TRBV6-5 and TRBJ1-1; 7 bases line up with TRBD1. The CDR3 is made up of 13 amino acids. J gave up 4 bases and V 4 bases, and 3 bases lay outside the gene matches. CDR1 and CDR2 from the germline V gene are MNHEY and SVGAGI. CDR3: CASSSQGGTEAFF. The CDR3 bases are TGTGCCAGCAGTTCCCAGGGGGGCACTGAAGCTTTCTTT.

The rearrangement joins TRBV25-1 to TRBJ2-1; 13 positions match TRBD2. This CDR3 spans 16 amino acids. Germline V gene sequence: CDR1 MGHDK, CDR2 SYGVNS. The junction had 5 bases not matched to a gene; V was cut back by 3 bases and J by 6 bases. The CDR3 nucleotides read TGTGCCAGCAGTGACCCTACTAGCGGGAGGGCCAATGAGCAGTTCTTC. Protein sequence: CASSDPTSGRANEQFF.

This clone appeared once. The chain joins TRBV27 to TRBJ2-1, with 11 bases matching TRBD2. This CDR3 is 14 amino acids long. V lost 5 bases to trimming and J lost 9 bases; unmatched junction nucleotides: 6. Germline V gives CDR1 MNHEY, CDR2 SMNVEV (reference sequence). The CDR3 reads CASSTTSGIGEQFF. The CDR3 region has the DNA TGTGCCAGCAGTACGACTAGCGGGATTGGTGAGCAGTTCTTC.